This TCR beta chain comes out of a study of cytomegalovirus exposure and HLA in healthy donors. Whole-study results and caveats: First-cohort TCR clusters tended to co-occur in the 120 or so validation repertoires, a later analysis found. Usually a TCR sequence was rare, but some public TCRs were found in many donors.

The CDR3 runs 16 residues. V dropped 3 bases and J dropped 3; count of bases not matched to a gene: 11. Germline V gene data show CDR1 as SGHRS and CDR2 as YFSETQ. In the case of this clone: The antigen remains undetermined.

TCRdb's copy holds only in-frame clones and misses some; the assay was immunoSEQ multiplex PCR. The data show roughly 70,000 clones, with 94% seen just once and roughly 1.6% held by the top ten. This clonotype was obtained from a man aged 18 to 29 in good health and CMV-seropositive. The sequencing input was PBMCs. This chain uses TRBV5-1 with TRBJ2-5, with 7 bases that match TRBD2. The CDR3 DNA sequence: TGCGCCAGCAGCTATTCATTTGGGAGGGCCGAAGAGACCCAGTACTTC. Translation gives CASSYSFGRAEETQYF.